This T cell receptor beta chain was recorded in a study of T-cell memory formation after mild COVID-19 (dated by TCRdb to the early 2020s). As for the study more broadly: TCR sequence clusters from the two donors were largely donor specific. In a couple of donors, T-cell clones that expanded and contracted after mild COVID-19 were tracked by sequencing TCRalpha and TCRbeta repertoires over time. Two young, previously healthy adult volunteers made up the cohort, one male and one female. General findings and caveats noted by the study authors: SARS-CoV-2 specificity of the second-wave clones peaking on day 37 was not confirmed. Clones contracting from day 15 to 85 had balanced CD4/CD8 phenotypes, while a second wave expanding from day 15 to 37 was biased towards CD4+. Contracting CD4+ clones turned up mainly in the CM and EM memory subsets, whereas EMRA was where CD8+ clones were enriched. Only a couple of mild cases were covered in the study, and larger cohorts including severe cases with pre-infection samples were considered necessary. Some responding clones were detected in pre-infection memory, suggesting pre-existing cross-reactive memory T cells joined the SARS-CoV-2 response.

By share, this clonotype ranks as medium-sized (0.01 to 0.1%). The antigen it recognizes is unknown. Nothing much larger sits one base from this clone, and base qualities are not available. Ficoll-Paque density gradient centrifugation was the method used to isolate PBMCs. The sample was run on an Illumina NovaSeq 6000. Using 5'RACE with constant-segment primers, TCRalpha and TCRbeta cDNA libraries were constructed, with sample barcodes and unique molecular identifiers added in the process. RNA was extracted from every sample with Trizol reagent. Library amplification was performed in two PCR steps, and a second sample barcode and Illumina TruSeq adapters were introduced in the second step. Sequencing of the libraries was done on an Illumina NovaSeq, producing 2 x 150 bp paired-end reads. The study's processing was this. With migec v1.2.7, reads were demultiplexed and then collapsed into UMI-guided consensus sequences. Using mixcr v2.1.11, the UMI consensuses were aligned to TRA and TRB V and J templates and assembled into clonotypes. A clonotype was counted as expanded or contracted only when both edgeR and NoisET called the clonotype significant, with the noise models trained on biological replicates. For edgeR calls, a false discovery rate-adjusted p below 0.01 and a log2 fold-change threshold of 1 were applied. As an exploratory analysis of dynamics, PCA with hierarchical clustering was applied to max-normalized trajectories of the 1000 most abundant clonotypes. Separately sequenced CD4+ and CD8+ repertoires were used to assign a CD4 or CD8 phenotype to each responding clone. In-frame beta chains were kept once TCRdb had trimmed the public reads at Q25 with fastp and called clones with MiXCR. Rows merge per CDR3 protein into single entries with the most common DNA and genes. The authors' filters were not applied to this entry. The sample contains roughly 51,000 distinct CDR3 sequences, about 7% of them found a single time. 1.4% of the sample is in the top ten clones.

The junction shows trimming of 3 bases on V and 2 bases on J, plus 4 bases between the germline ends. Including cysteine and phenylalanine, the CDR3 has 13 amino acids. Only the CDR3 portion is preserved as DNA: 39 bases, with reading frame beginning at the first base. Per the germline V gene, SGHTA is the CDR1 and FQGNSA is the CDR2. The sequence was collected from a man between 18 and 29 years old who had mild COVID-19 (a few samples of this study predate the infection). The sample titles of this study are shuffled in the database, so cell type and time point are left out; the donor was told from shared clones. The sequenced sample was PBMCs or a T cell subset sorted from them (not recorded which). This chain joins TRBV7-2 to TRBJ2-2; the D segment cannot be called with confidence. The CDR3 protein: CASSFLNTGELFF. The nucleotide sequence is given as TGTGCCAGCAGCTTCCTAAACACCGGGGAGCTGTTTTTT.